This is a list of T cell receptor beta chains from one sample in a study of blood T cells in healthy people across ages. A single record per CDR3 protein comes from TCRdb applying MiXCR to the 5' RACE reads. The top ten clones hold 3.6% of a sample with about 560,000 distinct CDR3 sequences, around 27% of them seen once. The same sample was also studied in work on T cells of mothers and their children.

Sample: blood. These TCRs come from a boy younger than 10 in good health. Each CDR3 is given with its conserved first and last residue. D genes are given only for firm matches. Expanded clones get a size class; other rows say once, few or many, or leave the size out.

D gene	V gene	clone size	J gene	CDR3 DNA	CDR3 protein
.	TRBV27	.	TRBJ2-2	TGTGCCAGCAGTTTCCAAACCGGGGAGCTGTTTTTT	CASSFQTGELFF
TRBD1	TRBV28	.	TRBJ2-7	TGTGCCAGCAGTACCTGGGACAGGGGATCCCACTCCTCCTACGAGCAGTACTTC	CASSTWDRGSHSSYEQYF
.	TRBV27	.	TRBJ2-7	TGTGCCAGCAGTTTCAGACAGTCATATATCGACGAGCAGTACTTC	CASSFRQSYIDEQYF
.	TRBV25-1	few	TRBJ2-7	TGTGCCAGCAGCACTCAGGGTTCCGAGCAGTACTTC	CASSTQGSEQYF
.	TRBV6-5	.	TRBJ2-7	TGTGCCAGCAGTTGGGCCAAGTTCACCGAGCAGTACTTC	CASSWAKFTEQYF
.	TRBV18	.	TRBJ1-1	TGTGCCAGCTCACCAGTCACGGGCCAGAACACTGAAGCTTTCTTT	CASSPVTGQNTEAFF
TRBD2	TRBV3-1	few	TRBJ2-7	TGTGCCAGCAGCCCCAGACTAGCGGGGGGGCCTACCTACGAGCAGTACTTC	CASSPRLAGGPTYEQYF
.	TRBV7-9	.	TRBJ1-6	TGTGCCAGCAGCGTGGGCGGGACTCGCAATTCACCCCTCCACTTT	CASSVGGTRNSPLHF
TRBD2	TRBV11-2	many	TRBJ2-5	TGTGCCAGCAGCTTACTAGCGGGGGGGCCAGAGACCCAGTACTTC	CASSLLAGGPETQYF
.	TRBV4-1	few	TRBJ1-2	TGCGCCAGCACCCCCTGGGGAGCGGACTATGGCTACACCTTC	CASTPWGADYGYTF
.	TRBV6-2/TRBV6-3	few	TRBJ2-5	TGTGCCAGCAGTTACATGGCTGGAGAGACCCAGTACTTC	CASSYMAGETQYF
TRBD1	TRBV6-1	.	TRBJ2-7	TGTGCCAGCAGTGGCCGGGACAGGTACTCCTACGAGCAGTACTTC	CASSGRDRYSYEQYF
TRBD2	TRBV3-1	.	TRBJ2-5	TGTGCCAGCCATGGGGGGGAACAAGAGACCCAGTACTTC	CASHGGEQETQYF
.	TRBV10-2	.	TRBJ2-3	TGCGCCAGCAGGGAGGGGGATATCACAGATACGCAGTATTTT	CASREGDITDTQYF
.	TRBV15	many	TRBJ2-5	TGTGCCACCGCAGATCGGCACCGCGAGACCCAGTACTTC	CATADRHRETQYF
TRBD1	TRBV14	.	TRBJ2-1	TGTGCCAGCAGCCATTTGACAGGGGAGGTCAATGAGCAGTTCTTC	CASSHLTGEVNEQFF
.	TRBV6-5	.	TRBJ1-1	TGTGCCAGCAGTTACTCGAATAGGGTCATGGGGTACACTGAAGCTTTCTTT	CASSYSNRVMGYTEAFF
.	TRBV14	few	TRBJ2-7	TGTGCCAGCAGCTCAAAGGACAGCTACGAGCAGTACTTC	CASSSKDSYEQYF
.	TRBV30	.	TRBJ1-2	TGTGCCTGGAGTCCGGAACTCTATGGCTACACCTTC	CAWSPELYGYTF
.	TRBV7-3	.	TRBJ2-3	TGTGCCAGCAGCTTACAGGGCCATAGCACAGATACGCAGTATTTT	CASSLQGHSTDTQYF
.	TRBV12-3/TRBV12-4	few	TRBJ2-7	TGTGCCAGCAGTTCCTTCCGGGACACGAGCTACGAGCAGTACTTC	CASSSFRDTSYEQYF
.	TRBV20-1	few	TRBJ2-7	TGCAGTGCTAGAAGGCTTGTGGGAGACGAGCAGTACTTC	CSARRLVGDEQYF
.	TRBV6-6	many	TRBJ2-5	TGTGCCAGCAGTTACGTAGAGACCCAGTACTTC	CASSYVETQYF
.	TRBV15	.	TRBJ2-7	TGTGCCACCAGCAGGGGACTGTCCTACGAGCAGTACTTC	CATSRGLSYEQYF
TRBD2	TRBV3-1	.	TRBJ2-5	TGTGCCAGCAGCCAAGGTATACCGGGAGGATGGCAGACCCAGTACTTC	CASSQGIPGGWQTQYF
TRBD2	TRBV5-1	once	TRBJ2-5	TGCGCCAGCAGCTTGGACCCTAGCGGCGTAGGGGAGACCCAGTACTTC	CASSLDPSGVGETQYF
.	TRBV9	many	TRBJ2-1	TGTGCCAGCAGCGTAGCACCGGCCGCTAGCGATGAGCAGTTCTTC	CASSVAPAASDEQFF
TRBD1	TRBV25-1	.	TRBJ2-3	TGTGCCAGCAGTGAGGACAGGGTTAGCACAGATACGCAGTATTTT	CASSEDRVSTDTQYF
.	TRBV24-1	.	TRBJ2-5	TGTGCCACCAGTGACCCAGGGGCTGAGACCCAGTACTTC	CATSDPGAETQYF
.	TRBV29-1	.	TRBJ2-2	TGCAGCGTTGAAATGGTGGTCACACAGATCGGGGAGCTGTTTTTT	CSVEMVVTQIGELFF